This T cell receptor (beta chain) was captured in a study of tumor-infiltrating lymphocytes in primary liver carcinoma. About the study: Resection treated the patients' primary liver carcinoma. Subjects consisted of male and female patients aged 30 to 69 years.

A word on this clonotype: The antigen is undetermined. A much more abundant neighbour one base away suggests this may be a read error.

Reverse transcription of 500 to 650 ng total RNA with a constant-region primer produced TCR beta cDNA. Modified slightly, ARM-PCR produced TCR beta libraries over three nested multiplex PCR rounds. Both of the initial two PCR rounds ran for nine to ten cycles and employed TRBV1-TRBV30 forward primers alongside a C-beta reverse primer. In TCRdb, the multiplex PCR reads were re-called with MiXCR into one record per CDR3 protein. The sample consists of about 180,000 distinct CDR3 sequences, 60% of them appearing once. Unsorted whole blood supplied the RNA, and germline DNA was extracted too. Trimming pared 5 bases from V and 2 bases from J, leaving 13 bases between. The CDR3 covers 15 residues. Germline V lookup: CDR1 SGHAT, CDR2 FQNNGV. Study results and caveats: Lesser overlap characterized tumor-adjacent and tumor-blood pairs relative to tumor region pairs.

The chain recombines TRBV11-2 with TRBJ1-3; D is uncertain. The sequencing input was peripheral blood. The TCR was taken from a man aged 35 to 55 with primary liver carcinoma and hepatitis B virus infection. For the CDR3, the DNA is TGTGCCAGCAGCCCTTCTATGGGGACTGGAAACACCATATATTTT. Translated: CASSPSMGTGNTIYF.